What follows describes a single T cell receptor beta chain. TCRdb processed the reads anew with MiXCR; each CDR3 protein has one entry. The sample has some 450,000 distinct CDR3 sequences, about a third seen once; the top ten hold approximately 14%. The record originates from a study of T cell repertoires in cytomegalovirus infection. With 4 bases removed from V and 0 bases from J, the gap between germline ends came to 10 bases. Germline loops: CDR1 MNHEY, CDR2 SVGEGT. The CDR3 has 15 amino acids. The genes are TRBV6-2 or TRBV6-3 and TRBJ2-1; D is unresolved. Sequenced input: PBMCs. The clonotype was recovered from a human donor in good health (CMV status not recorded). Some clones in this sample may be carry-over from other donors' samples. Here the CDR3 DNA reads TGTGCCAGCAGTTCGGACGGTGGCTCCTACAATGAGCAGTTCTTC. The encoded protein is CASSSDGGSYNEQFF.